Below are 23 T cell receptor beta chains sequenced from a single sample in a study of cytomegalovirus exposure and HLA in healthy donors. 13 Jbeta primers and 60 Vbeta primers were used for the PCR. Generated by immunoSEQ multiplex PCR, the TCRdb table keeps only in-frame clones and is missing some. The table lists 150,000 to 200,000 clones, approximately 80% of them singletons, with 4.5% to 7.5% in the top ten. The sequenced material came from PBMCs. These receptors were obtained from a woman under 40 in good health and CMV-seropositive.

DNA for the CDR3: TGTGCCAGCTCACCCACGTCCCGAGGGACTGGAAACACCATATATTTT. Its protein product is CASSPTSRGTGNTIYF. This chain joins TRBV18 and TRBJ1-3; the D is unclear. The CDR3 extends over 16 amino acids. The germline V gene encodes CDR1 KGHSH and CDR2 LQKENI. The germline V and J ends were trimmed by 3 bases and 2 bases, with 14 bases remaining between them.

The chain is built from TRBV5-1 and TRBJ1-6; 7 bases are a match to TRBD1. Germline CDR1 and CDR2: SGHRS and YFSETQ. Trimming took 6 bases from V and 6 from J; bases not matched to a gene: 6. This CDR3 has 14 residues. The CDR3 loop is CASTRDSLNSPLHF. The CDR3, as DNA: TGCGCCAGCACCCGGGACAGCCTTAATTCACCCCTCCACTTT.

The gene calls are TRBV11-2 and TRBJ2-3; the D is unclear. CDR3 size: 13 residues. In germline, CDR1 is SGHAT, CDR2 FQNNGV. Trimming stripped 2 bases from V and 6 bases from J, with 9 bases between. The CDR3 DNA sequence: TGTGCCAGCAGCTTACCTACCCGTGATACGCAGTATTTT. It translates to CASSLPTRDTQYF.

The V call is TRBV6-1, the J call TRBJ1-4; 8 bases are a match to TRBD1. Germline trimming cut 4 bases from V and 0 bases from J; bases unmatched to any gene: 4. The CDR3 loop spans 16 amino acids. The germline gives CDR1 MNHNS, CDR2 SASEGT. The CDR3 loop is CASSATGGATNEKLFF. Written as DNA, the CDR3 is TGTGCCAGCAGTGCAACAGGGGGGGCAACTAATGAAAAACTGTTTTTT.

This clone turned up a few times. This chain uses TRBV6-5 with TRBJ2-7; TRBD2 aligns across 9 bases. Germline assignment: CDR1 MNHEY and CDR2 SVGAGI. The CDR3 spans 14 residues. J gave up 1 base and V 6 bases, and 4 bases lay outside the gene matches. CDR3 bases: TGTGCCAGCAGGCGGGAGGGATTATCCTACGAGCAGTACTTC. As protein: CASRREGLSYEQYF.

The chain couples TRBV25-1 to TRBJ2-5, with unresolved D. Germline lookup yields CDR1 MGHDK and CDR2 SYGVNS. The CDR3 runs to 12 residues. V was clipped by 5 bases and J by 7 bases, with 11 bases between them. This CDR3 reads CASSRLSGTQYF. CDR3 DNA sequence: TGTGCCAGCAGTCGACTTTCGGGGACCCAGTACTTC.

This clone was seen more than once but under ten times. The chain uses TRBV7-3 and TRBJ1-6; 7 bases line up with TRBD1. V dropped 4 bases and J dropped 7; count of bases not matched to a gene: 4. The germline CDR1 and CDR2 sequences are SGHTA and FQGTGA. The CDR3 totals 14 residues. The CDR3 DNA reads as TGTGCCAGCAGCTACGGGACAGAAAATTCACCCCTCCACTTT. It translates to CASSYGTENSPLHF.

The CDR3 loop reads CASSLIAVLTGELFF. CDR3 nucleotide sequence: TGTGCCAGCAGCTTAATAGCGGTTCTCACCGGGGAGCTGTTTTTT. The chain combines TRBV7-2 with TRBJ2-2, with D maybe TRBD2 (6 bases). The CDR3 length is 15 residues. CDR1 and CDR2 (germline): SGHTA, FQGNSA. V lost 2 bases to trimming and J lost 4 bases, with 11 bases between them.

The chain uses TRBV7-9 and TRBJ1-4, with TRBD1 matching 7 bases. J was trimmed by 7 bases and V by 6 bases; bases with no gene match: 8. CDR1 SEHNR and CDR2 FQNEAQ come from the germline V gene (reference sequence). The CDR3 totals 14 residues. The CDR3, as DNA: TGTGCCAGCAGAGGAGGGGGCGACGGTGAAAAACTGTTTTTT. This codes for CASRGGGDGEKLFF.

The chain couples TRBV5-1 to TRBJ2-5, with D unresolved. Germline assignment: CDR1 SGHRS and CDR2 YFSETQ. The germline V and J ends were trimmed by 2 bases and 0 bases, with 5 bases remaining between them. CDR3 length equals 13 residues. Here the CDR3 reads CASSLAHQETQYF. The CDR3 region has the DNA TGCGCCAGCAGCTTAGCCCACCAAGAGACCCAGTACTTC.

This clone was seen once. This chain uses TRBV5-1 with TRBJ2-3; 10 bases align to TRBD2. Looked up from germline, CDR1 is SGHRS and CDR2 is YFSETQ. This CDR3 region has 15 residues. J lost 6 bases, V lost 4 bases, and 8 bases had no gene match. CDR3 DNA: TGCGCCAGCAGCCTAAGCGGGGGGGCCGTTGATACGCAGTATTTT. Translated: CASSLSGGAVDTQYF.

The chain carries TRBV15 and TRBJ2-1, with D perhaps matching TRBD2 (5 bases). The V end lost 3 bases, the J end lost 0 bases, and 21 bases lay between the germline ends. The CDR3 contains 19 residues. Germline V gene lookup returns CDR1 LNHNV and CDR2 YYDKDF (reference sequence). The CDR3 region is CATSRPPRLAISSYNEQFF. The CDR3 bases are TGTGCCACCAGCAGGCCCCCCCGATTAGCGATTAGCTCCTACAATGAGCAGTTCTTC.

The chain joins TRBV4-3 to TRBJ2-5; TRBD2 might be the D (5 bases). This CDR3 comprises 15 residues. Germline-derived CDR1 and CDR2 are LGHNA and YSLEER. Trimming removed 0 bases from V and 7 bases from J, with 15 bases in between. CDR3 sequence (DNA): TGCGCCAGCAGCCAAGATTGGGCTAGGGAGTCGACCCAGTACTTC. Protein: CASSQDWARESTQYF.

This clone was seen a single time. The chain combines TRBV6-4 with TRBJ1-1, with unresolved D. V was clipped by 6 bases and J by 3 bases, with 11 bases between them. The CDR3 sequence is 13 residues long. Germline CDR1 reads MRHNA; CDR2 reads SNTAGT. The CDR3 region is CASRPSGDTEAFF. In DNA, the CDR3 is TGTGCCAGCAGACCCTCCGGGGACACTGAAGCTTTCTTT.

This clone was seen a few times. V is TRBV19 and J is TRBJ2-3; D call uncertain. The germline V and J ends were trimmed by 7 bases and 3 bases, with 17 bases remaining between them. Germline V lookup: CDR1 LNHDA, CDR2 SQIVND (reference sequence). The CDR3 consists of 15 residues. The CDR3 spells CASNKAARVTDTQYF. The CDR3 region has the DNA TGTGCCAGTAATAAGGCGGCAAGAGTTACAGATACGCAGTATTTT.

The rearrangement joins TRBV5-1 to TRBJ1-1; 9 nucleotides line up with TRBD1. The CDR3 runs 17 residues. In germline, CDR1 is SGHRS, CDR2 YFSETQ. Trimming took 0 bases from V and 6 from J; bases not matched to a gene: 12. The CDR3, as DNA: TGCGCCAGCAGCTTGGTGGGGACAGGGATGGGGAGGGCTGAAGCTTTCTTT. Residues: CASSLVGTGMGRAEAFF. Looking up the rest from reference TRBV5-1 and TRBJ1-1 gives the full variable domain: KAGVTQTPRYLIKTRGQQVTLSCSPISGHRSVSWYQQTPGQGLQFLFEYFSETQRNKGNFPGRFSGRQFSNSRSEMNVSTLELGDSALYLCASSLVGTGMGRAEAFFGQGTRLTVV.

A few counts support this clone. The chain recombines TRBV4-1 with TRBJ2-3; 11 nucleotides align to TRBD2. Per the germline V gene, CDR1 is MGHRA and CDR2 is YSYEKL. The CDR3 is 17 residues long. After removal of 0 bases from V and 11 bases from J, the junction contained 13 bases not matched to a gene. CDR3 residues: CASSQEGGLAAPARQYF. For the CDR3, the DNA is TGCGCCAGCAGCCAAGAGGGGGGACTAGCGGCACCAGCTAGGCAGTATTTT.

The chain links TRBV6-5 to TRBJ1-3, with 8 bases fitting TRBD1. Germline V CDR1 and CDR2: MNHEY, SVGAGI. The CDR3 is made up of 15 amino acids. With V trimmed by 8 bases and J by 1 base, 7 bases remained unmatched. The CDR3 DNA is TGTGCCAGCCGTGGGACAGGACCATCTGGAAACACCATATATTTT. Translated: CASRGTGPSGNTIYF.

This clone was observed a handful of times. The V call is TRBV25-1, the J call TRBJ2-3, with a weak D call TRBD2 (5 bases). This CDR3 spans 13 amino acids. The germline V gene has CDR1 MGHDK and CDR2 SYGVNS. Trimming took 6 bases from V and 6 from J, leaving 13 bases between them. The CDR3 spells CASRMGGSDTQYF. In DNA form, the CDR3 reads TGTGCCAGCAGGATGGGCGGGTCGGATACGCAGTATTTT.

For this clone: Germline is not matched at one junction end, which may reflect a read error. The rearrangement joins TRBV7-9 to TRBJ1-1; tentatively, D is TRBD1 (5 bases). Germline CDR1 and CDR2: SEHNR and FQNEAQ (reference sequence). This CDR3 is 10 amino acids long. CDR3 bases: TGTTCCAGCAGGGCGGATGAAGCTTTCTTT. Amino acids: CSSRADEAFF.

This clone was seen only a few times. The CDR3 spells CASSWDSRAEAFF. The DNA for the CDR3 is TGTGCCAGCAGCTGGGATTCCAGGGCTGAAGCTTTCTTT. The gene calls are TRBV5-6 and TRBJ1-1; tentatively, D is TRBD1 (5 bases). This CDR3 spans 13 amino acids. Germline V lookup: CDR1 SGHDT, CDR2 YYEEEE. V dropped 3 bases and J dropped 6 bases, with 12 bases sitting between them.

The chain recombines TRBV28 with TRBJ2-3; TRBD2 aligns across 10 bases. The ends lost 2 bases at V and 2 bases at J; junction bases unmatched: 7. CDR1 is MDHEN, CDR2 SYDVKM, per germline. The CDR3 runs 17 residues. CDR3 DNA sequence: TGTGCCAGCAGTTTAGGGACTAGCGTTCCCCCCACAGATACGCAGTATTTT. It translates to CASSLGTSVPPTDTQYF. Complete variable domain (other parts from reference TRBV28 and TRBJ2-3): DVKVTQSSRYLVKRTGEKVFLECVQDMDHENMFWYRQDPGLGLRLIYFSYDVKMKEKGDIPEGYSVSREKKERFSLILESASTNQTSMYLCASSLGTSVPPTDTQYFGPGTRLTVL.

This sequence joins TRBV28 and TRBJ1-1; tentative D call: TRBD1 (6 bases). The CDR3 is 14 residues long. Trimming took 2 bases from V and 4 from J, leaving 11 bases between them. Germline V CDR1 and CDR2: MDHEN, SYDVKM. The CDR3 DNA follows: TGTGCCAGCAGTTTAAGGGGGGGAGTCACTGAAGCTTTCTTT. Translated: CASSLRGGVTEAFF. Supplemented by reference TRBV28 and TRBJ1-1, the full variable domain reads DVKVTQSSRYLVKRTGEKVFLECVQDMDHENMFWYRQDPGLGLRLIYFSYDVKMKEKGDIPEGYSVSREKKERFSLILESASTNQTSMYLCASSLRGGVTEAFFGQGTRLTVV.